This T cell receptor beta chain was found in a study of control samples from healthy donors and cancer patients. The germline V and J ends were trimmed by 4 bases and 8 bases, with 15 bases remaining between them. Germline CDR1 reads LGHDT; CDR2 reads YNNKEL (reference sequence). The CDR3 has 14 amino acids. TCRdb keeps only in-frame clones here, not all; method: immunoSEQ multiplex PCR. The sample yields approximately 130,000 clones, 85% to 90% seen once. The rearrangement joins TRBV3-1 (or the pseudogene TRBV3-2) to TRBJ2-1; possibly TRBD1 for D (6 bases). This sequence was found in a man in his thirties or forties in good health. Sequenced sample: blood. The CDR3 sequence is CASSRQVGTDEQFF. DNA for the CDR3: TGTGCCAGCAGCCGACAGGTGGGTACGGATGAGCAGTTCTTC.